A single sample gave rise to the 30 T cell receptor beta chains below, sequenced in a study of early stage breast cancer tumors. Profiled with immunoSEQ multiplex PCR; TCRdb holds only in-frame clones, not every one. The sample shows about 3,600 clones, 60% to 80% of them seen only once. Sample: breast tumor tissue. Receptors were obtained from a person aged 40-50 years with breast cancer.

The gene calls are TRBV19 and TRBJ2-2; TRBD1 aligns across 8 bases. The CDR3 is made up of 14 amino acids. In germline, CDR1 is LNHDA, CDR2 SQIVND (reference sequence). After removal of 3 bases from V and 7 bases from J, the junction contained 4 bases not matched to a gene. CDR3 bases: TGTGCCAGTAGTATTCAGGGGGCGGTCGGGGAGCTGTTTTTT. Its translation: CASSIQGAVGELFF.

This clone was seen only a few times. This chain joins TRBV5-1 and TRBJ2-5; TRBD2 agrees at 8 bases. This CDR3 is built from 15 residues. The trim removed 4 bases at V and 2 bases at J, leaving 7 bases unmatched. Germline assignment: CDR1 SGHRS and CDR2 YFSETQ. CDR3 sequence: CASSPLTGGQETQYF. As DNA, the CDR3 is TGCGCCAGCAGCCCCCTCACGGGGGGGCAAGAGACCCAGTACTTC.

This rearrangement joins TRBV19 to TRBJ2-7, with 8 bases identical to TRBD2. The CDR3 consists of 13 residues. With 1 base clipped from V and 6 bases from J, the junction kept 2 bases outside the gene matches. Germline CDR1 and CDR2: LNHDA and SQIVND (reference sequence). CDR3 bases: TGTGCCAGTAGTATAGCCCTAGCGGGCGAGCAGTACTTC. Translation gives CASSIALAGEQYF.

The chain carries TRBV7-2 and TRBJ2-1, with D perhaps TRBD1 (6 bases). Germline V gives CDR1 SGHTA, CDR2 FQGNSA. This CDR3 is 16 amino acids long. V dropped 5 bases and J dropped 5 bases, with 19 bases sitting between them. CDR3 sequence (DNA): TGTGCCAGCAGCCCTCCAGGGGTAGGGTTACACAATGAGCAGTTCTTC. This encodes CASSPPGVGLHNEQFF.

This clone is deemed large. This rearrangement joins TRBV19 to TRBJ1-1; no definite D call. V was trimmed by 2 bases and J by 0 bases, leaving 13 bases between them. CDR1 and CDR2 from the germline V gene are LNHDA and SQIVND (reference sequence). There are 16 residues in the CDR3. In DNA, the CDR3 is TGTGCCAGTAGTATAAATGGGTTGGGATTGAACACTGAAGCTTTCTTT. This encodes CASSINGLGLNTEAFF.

The chain couples TRBV27 to TRBJ1-5, with 7 bases that match TRBD1. The V and J ends lost 8 bases and 0 bases, in that order; junction bases with no gene match: 1. The CDR3 loop spans 13 amino acids. From germline, CDR1 is MNHEY and CDR2 SMNVEV (reference sequence). The CDR3 region is CASGQVSNQPQHF. The CDR3, as DNA: TGTGCCAGCGGACAGGTTAGCAATCAGCCCCAGCATTTT.

This rearrangement joins TRBV19 to TRBJ1-5; D perhaps matches TRBD1 (5 bases). There are 15 residues in the CDR3. Between the trimmed V and J ends, which lost 9 bases and 2 bases, there was a span of 17 bases. From germline, CDR1 is LNHDA and CDR2 SQIVND (reference sequence). CDR3 in amino acids: CASSLGVSGNQPQHF. The CDR3 DNA is TGTGCCAGCAGTCTAGGGGTGAGCGGCAATCAGCCCCAGCATTTT.

The chain uses TRBV7-2 and TRBJ1-2; 8 bases are shared with TRBD1. Unmatched junction bases numbered 12, after V lost 5 bases and J lost 4 bases. Germline V gene sequence: CDR1 SGHTA, CDR2 FQGNSA. There are 16 residues in the CDR3. For the CDR3, the DNA is TGTGCCAGCAGCCAAAGCTGGGACAGGACTCTCTATGGCTACACCTTC. Translation: CASSQSWDRTLYGYTF.

This clone was observed once. The V and J genes are TRBV28 and TRBJ1-5, with D perhaps TRBD1 (5 bases). V dropped 6 bases and J dropped 4 bases, with 19 bases sitting between them. CDR1 and CDR2 (germline): MDHEN, SYDVKM. The CDR3 has 16 residues. CDR3 sequence (DNA): TGTGCCAGCAGCCTCTATCTTGGGGGGTTTAATCAGCCCCAGCATTTT. Protein sequence: CASSLYLGGFNQPQHF.

J is TRBJ2-6 and V is TRBV7-6; D gene unclear. The CDR3 is 16 amino acids. Germline V gene sequence: CDR1 SGHVS, CDR2 FNYEAQ. Trimming shortened V by 1 base and J by 1 base, and 8 bases separated the two germline ends. The CDR3 sequence: CASSLDGWSGANVLTF. The DNA of the CDR3 is TGTGCCAGCAGCTTAGACGGTTGGTCTGGGGCCAACGTCCTGACTTTC. The full variable domain, with the rest looked up from reference TRBV7-6 and TRBJ2-6, is GAGVSQSPRYKVTKRGQDVALRCDPISGHVSLYWYRQALGQGPEFLTYFNYEAQQDKSGLPNDRFSAERPEGSISTLTIQRTEQRDSAMYRCASSLDGWSGANVLTFGAGSRLTVL.

This CDR3 reads CASSSTSTGEINYGYTF. DNA of the CDR3: TGTGCCAGCAGTTCAACAAGTACAGGGGAGATTAACTATGGCTACACCTTC. The chain joins TRBV27 to TRBJ1-2; 7 positions match TRBD1. Germline-derived CDR1 and CDR2 are MNHEY and SMNVEV (reference sequence). The CDR3 runs to 17 residues. With 4 bases clipped from V and 1 base from J, the junction kept 12 bases outside the gene matches.

This clone was seen a handful of times. The rearrangement links TRBV7-2 to TRBJ1-3; TRBD1 aligns across 9 bases. The germline CDR1 and CDR2 sequences are SGHTA and FQGNSA. V dropped 5 bases and J dropped 2; count of bases not matched to a gene: 7. The CDR3 extends over 16 amino acids. The CDR3, as DNA: TGTGCCAGCAGCCCTTGGGACAGGGACACTGGAAACACCATATATTTT. It yields the protein CASSPWDRDTGNTIYF. The full variable domain, completed using reference TRBV7-2 and TRBJ1-3, is GAGVSQSPSNKVTEKGKDVELRCDPISGHTALYWYRQSLGQGLEFLIYFQGNSAPDKSGLPSDRFSAERTGGSVSTLTIQRTQQEDSAVYLCASSPWDRDTGNTIYFGEGSWLTVV.

V is TRBV7-9 and J is TRBJ2-7; 9 nucleotides line up with TRBD2. The CDR3 has 15 residues. J gave up 3 bases and V 5 bases, and 8 bases lay outside the gene matches. From germline, CDR1 is SEHNR and CDR2 FQNEAQ (reference sequence). The CDR3 reads CASSPWEAGGYEQYF. The CDR3 nucleotides are TGTGCCAGCAGCCCGTGGGAAGCGGGAGGCTACGAGCAGTACTTC.

The chain links TRBV10-3 to TRBJ2-3, with D unclear. The CDR3 totals 14 residues. The V and J ends lost 10 bases and 0 bases respectively, with 14 bases between them. From germline, CDR1 is ENHRY and CDR2 SYGVKD. The CDR3 protein is CATLSDGSTDTQYF. The CDR3, as DNA: TGTGCCACCCTTTCGGACGGTAGCACAGATACGCAGTATTTT.

This clone was detected a few times. The gene calls are TRBV7-2 and TRBJ1-1; tentatively, D is TRBD1 (5 bases). The germline gives CDR1 SGHTA, CDR2 FQGNSA. The germline V and J ends were trimmed by 0 bases and 1 base, with 9 bases remaining between them. This CDR3 comprises 15 residues. CDR3 DNA: TGTGCCAGCAGCTTAGCCCCGGGGGGGAACACTGAAGCTTTCTTT. Translating it yields CASSLAPGGNTEAFF.

This chain connects TRBV4-1 to TRBJ2-7; D remains ambiguous. The CDR3 consists of 11 residues. Trimming removed 6 bases at V and 6 bases at J, with 9 bases between. Per the germline V gene, CDR1 is MGHRA and CDR2 is YSYEKL. The CDR3 DNA reads as TGCGCCAGCAGTATAGATAGCGAGCAGTACTTC. Translated, it gives CASSIDSEQYF.

This clone was counted only a few times. The chain combines TRBV4-1 with TRBJ2-1; D remains ambiguous. Trimming left V 3 bases short and J 4 bases short, with 4 bases between. Germline CDR1 MGHRA, CDR2 YSYEKL. The CDR3 loop spans 12 amino acids. DNA of the CDR3: TGCGCCAGCAGCCATCCATACAATGAGCAGTTCTTC. Translated, it gives CASSHPYNEQFF.

The chain recombines TRBV6-4 with TRBJ1-4; no reliable D call. The CDR3 spans 18 residues. CDR1 is MRHNA, CDR2 SNTAGT, per germline. V lost 0 bases to trimming and J lost 0 bases, with 14 bases between them. DNA for the CDR3: TGTGCCAGCAGTGACTCGGTCCACAGACCTCCAACTAATGAAAAACTGTTTTTT. Translated, it gives CASSDSVHRPPTNEKLFF.

This clone came up once. This rearrangement joins TRBV5-5 to TRBJ1-2; 12 nucleotides align to TRBD1. Losses at the gene ends were 4 bases for V and 7 bases for J; bases not matched to a gene: 5. From germline, CDR1 is SGHKS and CDR2 YYEKEE (reference sequence). The CDR3 covers 14 residues. The CDR3 bases are TGTGCCAGCAGCGCCCGGGACAGGGGGCCTGGCTACACCTTC. Translated, it gives CASSARDRGPGYTF. The full variable domain, in which reference TRBV5-5 and TRBJ1-2 provide the parts outside the CDR3, is DAGVTQSPTHLIKTRGQQVTLRCSPISGHKSVSWYQQVLGQGPQFIFQYYEKEERGRGNFPDRFSARQFPNYSSELNVNALLLGDSALYLCASSARDRGPGYTFGSGTRLTVV.

The CDR3 DNA reads TGCGCCAGCAGCTTGCTAGCGGGAGAAAATCGGAACACCGGGGAGCTGTTTTTT. This codes for CASSLLAGENRNTGELFF. The rearrangement uses TRBV5-1 and TRBJ2-2, with TRBD2 identical over 10 bases. This CDR3 is built from 18 residues. Germline V lookup: CDR1 SGHRS, CDR2 YFSETQ. The trim removed 1 base at V and 1 base at J, leaving 7 bases unmatched.

The J gene is TRBJ2-1, the V gene TRBV7-3, with D uncertain. Per the germline V gene, CDR1 is SGHTA and CDR2 is FQGTGA. With 2 bases removed from V and 7 bases from J, the gap between germline ends came to 18 bases. This CDR3 comprises 16 residues. The CDR3 sequence is CASSLQAGGERNEQFF. The CDR3 region has the DNA TGTGCCAGCAGCTTACAAGCTGGCGGTGAGAGAAATGAGCAGTTCTTC.

This clone was detected only a few times. V usage is TRBV4-1 and J usage is TRBJ1-2; TRBD1 aligns across 8 bases. The junction had 6 bases not matched to a gene; V was cut back by 1 base and J by 5 bases. CDR1 and CDR2 from the germline V gene are MGHRA and YSYEKL. The CDR3 has 15 amino acids. This CDR3 reads CASSQVSQGAYGYTF. Here the CDR3 DNA reads TGCGCCAGCAGCCAAGTGTCCCAGGGGGCGTATGGCTACACCTTC.

The chain carries TRBV7-3 and TRBJ2-2; D unresolved. Germline CDR1 and CDR2: SGHTA and FQGTGA. This CDR3 has 13 amino acids. Trimming removed 4 bases at V and 4 bases at J, with 7 bases between. DNA for the CDR3: TGTGCCAGCAGCTCCTTGGGCACCGGGGAGCTGTTTTTT. Amino acid sequence: CASSSLGTGELFF.

This clone was counted between two and nine times. The chain carries TRBV7-2 and TRBJ2-7, with 7 bases that match TRBD2. Germline values: CDR1 SGHTA, CDR2 FQGNSA. The V segment lost 1 base and the J segment 6 bases; nucleotides outside the gene matches: 18. The CDR3 runs to 18 residues. The CDR3 here is CASSLVEGLSLGVGEQYF. The CDR3 region has the DNA TGTGCCAGCAGCTTAGTAGAGGGACTATCGTTGGGTGTGGGCGAGCAGTACTTC.

The chain recombines TRBV10-3 with TRBJ2-1; the D gene is possibly TRBD1 (5 bases). Trimming removed 7 bases at V and 8 bases at J, with 12 bases between. Germline-derived CDR1 and CDR2 are ENHRY and SYGVKD. The CDR3 contains 12 residues. Written as DNA, the CDR3 is TGTGCCATCAAGGGGCAGGATGATGAGCAGTTCTTC. Translating gives CAIKGQDDEQFF.

The rearrangement uses TRBV11-3 and TRBJ2-5; TRBD1 agrees at 8 bases. This CDR3 comprises 13 residues. Germline lookup yields CDR1 SGHNT and CDR2 YENEEA. The junction had 7 bases not matched to a gene; V was cut back by 8 bases and J by 5 bases. The CDR3 protein is CASGEQGAETQYF. CDR3 nucleotides: TGTGCCAGCGGAGAGCAGGGGGCTGAGACCCAGTACTTC.

The V and J genes are TRBV5-1 and TRBJ1-2; D is undetermined. The V and J ends lost 6 bases and 7 bases respectively, with 19 bases between them. The CDR3 length is 14 residues. Germline V lookup: CDR1 SGHRS, CDR2 YFSETQ. CDR3 in DNA: TGCGCCAGCAAGGCCGGACCGCTACTCTCTGGCTACACCTTC. Residues: CASKAGPLLSGYTF.

The CDR3 protein is CASRPGGRDGYTF. CDR3 DNA: TGTGCCAGTAGACCAGGGGGCAGGGATGGCTACACCTTC. The chain joins TRBV19 to TRBJ1-2; 8 bases agree with TRBD1. Germline CDR1 LNHDA, CDR2 SQIVND (reference sequence). The CDR3 runs 13 residues. V was clipped by 6 bases and J by 6 bases; unmatched bases: 6.

The CDR3 nucleotides are TGTGCCAGCAGCTACTCCGGGACCCAAGAGACCCAGTACTTC. Residues: CASSYSGTQETQYF. The rearrangement links TRBV25-1 to TRBJ2-5, with D perhaps being TRBD1 or TRBD2 (5 bases each). The CDR3 is 14 residues long. Germline assignment: CDR1 MGHDK and CDR2 SYGVNS. Trimming stripped 6 bases from V and 1 base from J, with 12 bases between.

The gene calls are TRBV30 and TRBJ1-2; D remains unclear. V shed 2 bases and J shed 5 bases, with 12 bases lying between them. The CDR3 is made up of 13 amino acids. From germline, CDR1 is GTSNPN and CDR2 SVGIG (reference sequence). DNA for the CDR3: TGTGCCTGGAGTTCACAGATCCAATATGGCTACACCTTC. This sequence encodes CAWSSQIQYGYTF.